A selection of T cell receptor beta chains follows, all from one sample in a study of CD8 T cells in ankylosing spondylitis. TCRdb itself ran the 5' RACE reads through MiXCR, one entry per CDR3 protein. The repertoire includes about 750,000 distinct CDR3 sequences, roughly 19% of them detected once, and under 20% sits in the top ten. The sample taken for sequencing was blood, either unsorted or a sorted T cell fraction (not recorded which). These receptor sequences come from a male donor with ankylosing spondylitis. Both conserved end residues are part of each CDR3.

>18|TRBJ2-5|TRBV5-1
CASSPAEGLAGGQETQYF
>15|TRBJ2-1|TRBV2
CASRGDHISYNEQFF
>16|TRBJ2-3|TRBV29-1
CSVEGGTSGKEDTQYF
>13|TRBJ1-1|TRBV18
CASSPPSRSEAFF
>15|TRBJ2-5|TRBV18
CASSPGLAGEYAQGF
>13|TRBJ1-2|TRBV5-6
CARGTGINYGYTF
>13|TRBJ1-2|TRBV5-6
CASSQEGLYGYTF
>17|TRBJ2-7|TRBV20-1
CSAAGGVSKLGFYEQYF
>13|TRBJ1-6|TRBV7-9
CASSLVENSPLHF
>15|TRBJ1-1|TRBV7-2
CASSPPQGARTEAFF
>14|TRBJ1-1|TRBV7-9
CASSSSTGNTEAFF
>16|TRBJ1-2|TRBV4-1
CASSQEGQRTNYGYTF
>14|TRBJ2-1|TRBV29-1
CSVEAQGVGNEQFF
>12|TRBJ1-2|TRBV12-3/TRBV12-4
CASRTTGGGYTF
>13|TRBJ2-4|TRBV6-1
CAIWGSIENIQYF
>15|TRBJ2-5|TRBV24-1
CATSDSGTGIETQYF
>15|TRBJ2-2|TRBV5-1
CASSLGGSRTGELFF
>16|TRBJ2-2|TRBV5-1
CASSRSYGGNTGELFF
>11|TRBJ1-1|TRBV29-1
CSAQTRVEAFF